The sequence of this T cell receptor (beta chain) was determined in a study of read filtering for tumor transcriptome and immune sequencing. Study context: Mean patient age was about 66 years, range roughly 40 to 85; 17 to 20 male, more than 11 female.

From 300 to 450 ng of RNA, a library with molecular barcoded alpha/delta and beta/gamma adaptors was made. TCRdb ran MiXCR on the reads and lists one entry per CDR3 protein. The sample shows about 45,000 distinct CDR3 sequences, about 20% of them seen only once. Every patient had bone marrow sampled while the disease was active. This clonotype was picked up a small number of times. This sequence was found in a donor over 35 with multiple myeloma. The sample comprised a population of CD138-negative cells sorted from bone marrow.

The CDR3 DNA reads as TGTGCCAGCAGTTTGCGGGGAGGGCAGCCCCAGCATTTT. Amino acid sequence: CASSLRGGQPQHF. This chain uses TRBV12-3 or TRBV12-4 with TRBJ1-5; D remains unclear. The CDR3 totals 13 residues. The V and J ends lost 3 bases and 7 bases respectively, with 10 bases between them.